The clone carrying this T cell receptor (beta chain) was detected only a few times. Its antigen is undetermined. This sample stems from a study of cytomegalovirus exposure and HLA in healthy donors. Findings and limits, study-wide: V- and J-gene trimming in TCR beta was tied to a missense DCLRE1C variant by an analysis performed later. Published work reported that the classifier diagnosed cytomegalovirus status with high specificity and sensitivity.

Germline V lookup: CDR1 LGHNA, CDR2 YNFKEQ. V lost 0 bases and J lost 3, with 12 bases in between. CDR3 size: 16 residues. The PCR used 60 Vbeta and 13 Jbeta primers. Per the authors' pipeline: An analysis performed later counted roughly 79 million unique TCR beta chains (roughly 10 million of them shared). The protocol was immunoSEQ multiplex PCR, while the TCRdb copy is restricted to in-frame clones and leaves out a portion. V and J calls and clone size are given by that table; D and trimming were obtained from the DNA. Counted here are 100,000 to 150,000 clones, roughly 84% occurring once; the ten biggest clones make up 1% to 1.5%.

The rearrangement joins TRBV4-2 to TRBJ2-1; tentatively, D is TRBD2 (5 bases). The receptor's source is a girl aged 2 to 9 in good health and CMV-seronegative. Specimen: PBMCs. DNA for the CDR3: TGTGCCAGCAGCCAAGACGAAGCGGAAGTCTACAATGAGCAGTTCTTC. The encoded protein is CASSQDEAEVYNEQFF.